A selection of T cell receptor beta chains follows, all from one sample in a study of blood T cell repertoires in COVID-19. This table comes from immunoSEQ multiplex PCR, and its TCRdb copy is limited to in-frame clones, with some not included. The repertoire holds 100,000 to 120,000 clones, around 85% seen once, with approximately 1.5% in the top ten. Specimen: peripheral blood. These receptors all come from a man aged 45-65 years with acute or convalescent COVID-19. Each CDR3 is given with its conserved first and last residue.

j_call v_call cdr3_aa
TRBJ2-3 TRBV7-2 CASSRDRGDTQYF
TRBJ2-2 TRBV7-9 CASSLYYTGELFF
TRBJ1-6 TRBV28 CASSLRTGGNSPLHF
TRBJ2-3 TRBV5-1 CASSWGTSGGDTQYF
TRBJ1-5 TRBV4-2 CASSPFVSNQPQHF
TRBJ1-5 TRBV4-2 CASSQYGGGKGNQPQHF
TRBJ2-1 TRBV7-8 CASSLRRGGLNNEQFF
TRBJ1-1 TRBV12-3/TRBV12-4 CASSNPVNTEAFF
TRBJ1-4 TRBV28 CASRGTLGRGEKLFF
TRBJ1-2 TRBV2 CASGGGPANYGYTF
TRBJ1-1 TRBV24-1 CATSDGQGMNTEAFF
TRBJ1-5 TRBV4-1 CASSQGQDGGNQPQHF
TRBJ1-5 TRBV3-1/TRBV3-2 CASSQGNRGASQPQHF
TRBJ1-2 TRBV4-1 CASSPPGVLPGYTF
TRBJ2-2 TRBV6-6 CASSPPRGGGANTGELFF
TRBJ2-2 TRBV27 CASSLGPYTGELFF